These T cell receptor beta chains were read from a single sample in a study of blood T cell repertoires in COVID-19. Method: immunoSEQ multiplex PCR; TCRdb's copy keeps in-frame clones and lacks some. Among some 68,000 clones, roughly nine tenths were seen once, and the ten largest hold roughly 2.6%. Sample: peripheral blood. Every receptor here comes from a man in his forties or fifties with acute or convalescent COVID-19. Both conserved end residues are part of each CDR3. The order of the fields is J gene, D gene, V gene, CDR3 length, clone size, CDR3 protein, CDR3 DNA. A D gene is named only where the DNA matches it firmly. Expanded clones are given a class, and other clones once, few, many or no size at all.

J gene: TRBJ2-7
D gene: TRBD1
V gene: TRBV7-2
CDR3 length: 14
clone size: .
CDR3 protein: CASSLRPQGDEQYF
CDR3 DNA: TGTGCCAGCAGCTTAAGACCTCAGGGGGACGAGCAGTACTTC

J gene: TRBJ2-1
D gene: TRBD1
V gene: TRBV24-1
CDR3 length: 12
clone size: once
CDR3 protein: CATRDRAFEQFF
CDR3 DNA: TGTGCCACCCGGGACAGGGCTTTCGAGCAGTTCTTC

J gene: TRBJ1-1
D gene: .
V gene: TRBV19
CDR3 length: 14
clone size: .
CDR3 protein: CASSITGSLTEAFF
CDR3 DNA: TGTGCCAGTAGTATCACTGGTAGTCTGACTGAAGCTTTCTTT

J gene: TRBJ2-2
D gene: .
V gene: TRBV7-2
CDR3 length: 14
clone size: .
CDR3 protein: CASSLVRNTGELFF
CDR3 DNA: TGTGCCAGCAGCTTAGTGCGGAATACCGGGGAGCTGTTTTTT

J gene: TRBJ1-6
D gene: TRBD1
V gene: TRBV6-1
CDR3 length: 19
clone size: .
CDR3 protein: CASSARDRGNRDYNSPLHF
CDR3 DNA: TGTGCCAGCAGTGCGCGGGACAGGGGGAATAGGGACTATAATTCACCCCTCCACTTT

J gene: TRBJ1-4
D gene: .
V gene: TRBV10-3
CDR3 length: 12
clone size: .
CDR3 protein: CAIDCPNEKLFF
CDR3 DNA: TGTGCCATAGACTGCCCTAATGAAAAACTGTTTTTT

J gene: TRBJ2-7
D gene: TRBD1
V gene: TRBV4-3
CDR3 length: 14
clone size: .
CDR3 protein: CASSPGTAQFEQYF
CDR3 DNA: TGCGCCAGCAGCCCCGGGACAGCGCAATTCGAGCAGTACTTC

J gene: TRBJ2-2
D gene: .
V gene: TRBV4-1
CDR3 length: 16
clone size: .
CDR3 protein: CASSQQTRPRGGELFF
CDR3 DNA: TGCGCCAGCAGCCAACAGACACGACCTAGGGGCGGGGAGCTGTTTTTT

J gene: TRBJ2-7
D gene: TRBD2
V gene: TRBV6-5
CDR3 length: 16
clone size: .
CDR3 protein: CASSYSPGLAMGEQYF
CDR3 DNA: TGTGCCAGCAGTTACTCCCCAGGACTAGCGATGGGCGAGCAGTACTTC

J gene: TRBJ2-2
D gene: TRBD1
V gene: TRBV18
CDR3 length: 15
clone size: .
CDR3 protein: CASSPQGADTGELFF
CDR3 DNA: TGTGCCAGCTCACCCCAGGGGGCGGACACCGGGGAGCTGTTTTTT

J gene: TRBJ2-3
D gene: TRBD2
V gene: TRBV5-1
CDR3 length: 16
clone size: .
CDR3 protein: CASSLELAGDGDTQYF
CDR3 DNA: TGCGCCAGCAGCTTAGAGTTAGCGGGAGATGGTGATACGCAGTATTTT

J gene: TRBJ2-1
D gene: TRBD2
V gene: TRBV28
CDR3 length: 18
clone size: .
CDR3 protein: CASSSGLAGDQAYNEQFF
CDR3 DNA: TGTGCCAGCAGTTCAGGACTAGCGGGAGACCAAGCCTACAATGAGCAGTTCTTC

J gene: TRBJ2-1
D gene: .
V gene: TRBV27
CDR3 length: 17
clone size: .
CDR3 protein: CASSRPPGGQGGQRMIF
CDR3 DNA: TGTGCCAGCAGTCGCCCCCCCGGTGGGCAGGGGGGCCAAAGGATGATCTTC

J gene: TRBJ2-1
D gene: TRBD1
V gene: TRBV29-1
CDR3 length: 13
clone size: .
CDR3 protein: CSARTGGYNEQFF
CDR3 DNA: TGCAGCGCCCGGACAGGGGGCTACAATGAGCAGTTCTTC

J gene: TRBJ1-6
D gene: .
V gene: TRBV30
CDR3 length: 15
clone size: once
CDR3 protein: CAFRAGVSYNSPLHF
CDR3 DNA: TGTGCCTTCAGGGCGGGGGTCTCCTATAATTCACCCCTCCACTTT

J gene: TRBJ2-3
D gene: .
V gene: TRBV7-9
CDR3 length: 15
clone size: .
CDR3 protein: CASSRPRGNTDTQYF
CDR3 DNA: TGTGCCAGCAGCCGCCCCCGCGGAAACACAGATACGCAGTATTTT

J gene: TRBJ2-1
D gene: TRBD1
V gene: TRBV19
CDR3 length: 14
clone size: .
CDR3 protein: CASKDRGAYNEQFF
CDR3 DNA: TGTGCCAGTAAGGACAGGGGAGCCTACAATGAGCAGTTCTTC

J gene: TRBJ1-5
D gene: TRBD1
V gene: TRBV7-2
CDR3 length: 14
clone size: .
CDR3 protein: CASSSGQGDQPQHF
CDR3 DNA: TGTGCCAGCAGCTCGGGACAGGGAGACCAGCCCCAGCATTTT

J gene: TRBJ2-2
D gene: TRBD2
V gene: TRBV5-4
CDR3 length: 15
clone size: .
CDR3 protein: CASSGSSGYTGELFF
CDR3 DNA: TGTGCCAGCAGCGGCTCTAGCGGGTACACCGGGGAGCTGTTTTTT

J gene: TRBJ2-2
D gene: .
V gene: TRBV6-5
CDR3 length: 11
clone size: .
CDR3 protein: CASGRPGELFF
CDR3 DNA: TGTGCCAGCGGGAGGCCCGGGGAGCTGTTTTTT

J gene: TRBJ2-7
D gene: .
V gene: TRBV28
CDR3 length: 14
clone size: .
CDR3 protein: CASSFSLAFYEQYF
CDR3 DNA: TGTGCCAGCAGTTTCTCATTGGCCTTCTACGAGCAGTACTTC

J gene: TRBJ2-1
D gene: TRBD2
V gene: TRBV4-3
CDR3 length: 15
clone size: .
CDR3 protein: CASSQDQRDYNEQFF
CDR3 DNA: TGCGCCAGCAGCCAAGACCAGCGGGACTACAATGAGCAGTTCTTC